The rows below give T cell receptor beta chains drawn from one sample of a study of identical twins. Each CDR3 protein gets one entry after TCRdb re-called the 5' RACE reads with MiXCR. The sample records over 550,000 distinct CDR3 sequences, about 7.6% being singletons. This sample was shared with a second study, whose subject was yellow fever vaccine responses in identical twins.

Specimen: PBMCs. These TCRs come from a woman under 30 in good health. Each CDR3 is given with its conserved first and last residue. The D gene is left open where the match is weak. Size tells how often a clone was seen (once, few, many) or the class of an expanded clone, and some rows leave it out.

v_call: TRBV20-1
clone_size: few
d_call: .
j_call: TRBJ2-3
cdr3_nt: TGCAGTGCATGCCCCCCGGGGCAAGATACGCAGTATTTT
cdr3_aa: CSACPPGQDTQYF

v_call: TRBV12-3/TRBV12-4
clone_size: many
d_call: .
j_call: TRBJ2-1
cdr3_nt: TGTGCCAGCAGTTTCCCTAGGAGCTCCTACAATGAGCAGTTCTTC
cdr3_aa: CASSFPRSSYNEQFF

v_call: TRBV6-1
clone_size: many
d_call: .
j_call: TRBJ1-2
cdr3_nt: TGTGCCAGCAGTGAATCTGAAGGGGGGGACTACACCTTC
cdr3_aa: CASSESEGGDYTF

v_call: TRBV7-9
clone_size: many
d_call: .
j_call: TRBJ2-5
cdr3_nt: TGTGCCAGCAGCGGGAGCAGAGAGACCCAGTACTTC
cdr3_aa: CASSGSRETQYF

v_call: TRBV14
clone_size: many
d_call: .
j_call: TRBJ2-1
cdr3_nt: TGTGCCAGCAGCCAAGATAGGAGCAATGAGCAGTTCTTC
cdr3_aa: CASSQDRSNEQFF

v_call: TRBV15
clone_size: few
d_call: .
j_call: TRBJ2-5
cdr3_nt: TGTGCCACCAGCAGATCACGGGGAGAGACCCAGTACTTC
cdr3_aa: CATSRSRGETQYF

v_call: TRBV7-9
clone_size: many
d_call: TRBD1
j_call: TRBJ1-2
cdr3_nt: TGTGCCAGCAGCTTAGGGGGGACAGGCCGTCTTAACTATGGCTACACCTTC
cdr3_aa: CASSLGGTGRLNYGYTF

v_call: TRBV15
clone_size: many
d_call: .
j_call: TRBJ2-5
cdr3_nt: TGTGCCACCAGCAGAGATAGACAGCTTGAGACCCAGTACTTC
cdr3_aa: CATSRDRQLETQYF

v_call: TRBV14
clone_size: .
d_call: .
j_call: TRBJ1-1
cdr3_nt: TGTGCCAGCAGCCAAGCGGGGTTTGCGAACACTGAAGCTTTCTTT
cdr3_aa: CASSQAGFANTEAFF

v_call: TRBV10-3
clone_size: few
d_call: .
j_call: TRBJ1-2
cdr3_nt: TGTGCCATCAGTGATCCGAACGTCTGGGGCTACACCTTC
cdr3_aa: CAISDPNVWGYTF

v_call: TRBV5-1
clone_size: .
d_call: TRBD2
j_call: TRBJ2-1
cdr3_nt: TGCGCCAGCAGCTTGGTTACTAGCGGGAGCAATGAGCAGTTCTTC
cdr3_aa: CASSLVTSGSNEQFF

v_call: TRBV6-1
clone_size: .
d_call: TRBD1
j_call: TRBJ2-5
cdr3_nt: TGTGCCAGCACCCGACCCTACAGGGGGCTAGAGACCCAGTACTTC
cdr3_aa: CASTRPYRGLETQYF

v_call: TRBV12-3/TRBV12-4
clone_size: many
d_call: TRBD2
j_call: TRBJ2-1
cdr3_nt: TGTGCCAGCAGTTTTCTAGCGGGGGGGTACAATGAGCAGTTCTTC
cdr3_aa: CASSFLAGGYNEQFF

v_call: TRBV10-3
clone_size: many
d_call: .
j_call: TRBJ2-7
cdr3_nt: TGTGCCATCAGTGCCGGAGGGGCTAGCGATCTCTACGAGCAGTACTTC
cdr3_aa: CAISAGGASDLYEQYF

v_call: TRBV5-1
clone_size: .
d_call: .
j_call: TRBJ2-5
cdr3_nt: TGCGCCAGCAGCTTCGGACCGAACGAACAAGAGACCCAGTACTTC
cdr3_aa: CASSFGPNEQETQYF

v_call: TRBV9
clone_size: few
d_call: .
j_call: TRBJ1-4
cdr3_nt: TGTGCCAGCAGCGTAGCTGGTTCATCTAATGAAAAACTGTTTTTT
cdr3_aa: CASSVAGSSNEKLFF

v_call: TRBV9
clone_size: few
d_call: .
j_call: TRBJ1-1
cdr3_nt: TGTGCCAGCACCGAAAGAGGCCAGGCATATACTGAAGCTTTCTTT
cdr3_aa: CASTERGQAYTEAFF

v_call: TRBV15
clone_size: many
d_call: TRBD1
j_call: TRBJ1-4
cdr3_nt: TGTGCCACCAGCAGAGGGGACAGGGGAACAACTAATGAAAAACTGTTTTTT
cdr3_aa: CATSRGDRGTTNEKLFF

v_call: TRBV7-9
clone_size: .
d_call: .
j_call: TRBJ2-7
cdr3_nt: TGTGCCAGCAGTGGCCAAAGACTATACTACGAGCAGTACTTC
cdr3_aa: CASSGQRLYYEQYF

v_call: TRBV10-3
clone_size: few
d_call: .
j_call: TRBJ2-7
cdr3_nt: TGTGCCATCAGTGAGAATGCCTACGAGCAGTACTTC
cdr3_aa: CAISENAYEQYF

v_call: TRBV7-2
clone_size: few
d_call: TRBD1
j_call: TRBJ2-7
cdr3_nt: TGTGCCAGCAGCATAAGCCGGGACAGGCTTCACGAGCAGTACTTC
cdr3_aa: CASSISRDRLHEQYF

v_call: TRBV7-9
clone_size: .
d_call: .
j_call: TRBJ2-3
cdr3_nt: TGTGCCAGCAGCCGTTGGGGCGCAGGGCTCACAGATACGCAGTATTTT
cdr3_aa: CASSRWGAGLTDTQYF

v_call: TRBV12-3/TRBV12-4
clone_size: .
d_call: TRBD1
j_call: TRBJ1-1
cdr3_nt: TGTGCCAGCACCAGGGGACAGGGGAAAGGGAACACTGAAGCTTTCTTT
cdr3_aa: CASTRGQGKGNTEAFF

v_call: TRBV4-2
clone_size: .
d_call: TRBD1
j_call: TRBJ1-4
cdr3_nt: TGTGCCAGCAGCCAAGCGGGACAGCTCCCTGAAAAACTGTTTTTT
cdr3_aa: CASSQAGQLPEKLFF

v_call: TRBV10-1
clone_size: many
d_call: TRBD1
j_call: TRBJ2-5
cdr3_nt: TGCGCCAGCAGTGAACTTAGACAGGGAGAGACCCAGTACTTC
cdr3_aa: CASSELRQGETQYF

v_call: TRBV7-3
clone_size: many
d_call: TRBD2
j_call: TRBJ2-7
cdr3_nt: TGTGCCAGCAGCCCTAGCGGGGGAAGTTACGAGCAGTACTTC
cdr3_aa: CASSPSGGSYEQYF

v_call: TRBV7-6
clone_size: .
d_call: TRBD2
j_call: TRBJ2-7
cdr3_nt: TGTGCCAGCAGCCCTCGACTAGCGGGGACCGTCTCCTACGAGCAGTACTTC
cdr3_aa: CASSPRLAGTVSYEQYF

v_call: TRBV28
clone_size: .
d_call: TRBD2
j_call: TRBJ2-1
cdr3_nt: TGTGCCAGCAGTCTCCTGGGACTAGCGGGAGAGGGATGGTACAATGAGCAGTTCTTC
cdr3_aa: CASSLLGLAGEGWYNEQFF

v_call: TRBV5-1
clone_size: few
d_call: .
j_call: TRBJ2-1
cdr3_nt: TGCGCCAGCAGCGCAGGGACCGCCACCTACAATGAGCAGTTCTTC
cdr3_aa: CASSAGTATYNEQFF

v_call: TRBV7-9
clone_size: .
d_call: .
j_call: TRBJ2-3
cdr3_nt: TGTGCCAGCCCAAAACCCATCACAGATACGCAGTATTTT
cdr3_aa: CASPKPITDTQYF

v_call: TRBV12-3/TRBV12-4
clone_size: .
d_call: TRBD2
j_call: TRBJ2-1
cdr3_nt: TGTGCCAGCAGTTTGAGACTAGCGGGAGGACATGAGCAGTTCTTC
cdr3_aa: CASSLRLAGGHEQFF

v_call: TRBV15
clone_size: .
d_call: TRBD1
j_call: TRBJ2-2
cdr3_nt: TGTGCCACCAGCAGAGATAGGGCAGGGGGATCCGGGGAGCTGTTTTTT
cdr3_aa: CATSRDRAGGSGELFF

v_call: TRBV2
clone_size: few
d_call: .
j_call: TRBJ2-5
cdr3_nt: TGTGCCAGCCTCCTAGCTGCCTTGGAGACCCAGTACTTC
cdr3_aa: CASLLAALETQYF

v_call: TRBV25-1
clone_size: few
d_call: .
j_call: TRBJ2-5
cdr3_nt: TGTGCCAGCAGGGGCGCCGCAGGGACCCAGTACTTC
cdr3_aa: CASRGAAGTQYF

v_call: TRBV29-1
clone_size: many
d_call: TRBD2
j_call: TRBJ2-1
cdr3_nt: TGCAGCGTTGAAAATCACCGCGGGAGGCCCTCCTACAATGAGCAGTTCTTC
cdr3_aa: CSVENHRGRPSYNEQFF

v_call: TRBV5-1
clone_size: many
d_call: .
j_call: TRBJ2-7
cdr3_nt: TGCGCCAGCAGCGAGGACAGATTCTACGAGCAGTACTTC
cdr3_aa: CASSEDRFYEQYF

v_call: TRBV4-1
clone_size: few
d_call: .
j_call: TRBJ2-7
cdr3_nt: TGCGCCAGCAGCCCACTATTACTTCTTATCTCCGAGCAGTACTTC
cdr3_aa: CASSPLLLLISEQYF

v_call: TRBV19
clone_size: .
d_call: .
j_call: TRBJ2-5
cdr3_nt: TGTGCCAGTAGTATAATAGCATGGGGTGTCGGGGCAGCCGAAGAGACCCAGTACTTC
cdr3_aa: CASSIIAWGVGAAEETQYF

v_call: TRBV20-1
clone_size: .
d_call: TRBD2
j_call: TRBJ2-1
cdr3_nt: TGCAGTGCTGGGGAAGGACTAGCGGGGTCCGATGAGCAGTTCTTC
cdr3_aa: CSAGEGLAGSDEQFF

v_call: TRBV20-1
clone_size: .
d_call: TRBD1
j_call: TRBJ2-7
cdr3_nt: TGCAGTGCTAGGCCCCGACAGGGGACCTACGAGCAGTACTTC
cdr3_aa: CSARPRQGTYEQYF

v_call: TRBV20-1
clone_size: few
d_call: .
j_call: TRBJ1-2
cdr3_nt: TGCAGTGCGAAGAAACCGGGACCTAGCTATGGTGGCTACACCTTC
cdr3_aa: CSAKKPGPSYGGYTF

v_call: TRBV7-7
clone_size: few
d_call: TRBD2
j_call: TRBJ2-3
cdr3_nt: TGTGCCAGCAGCTTAGGGACTAGCGGGAGGGACCCGCAGTATTTT
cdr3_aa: CASSLGTSGRDPQYF